One sample yielded the 31 T cell receptor beta chains listed below, sequenced in a study of blood T cell repertoires in COVID-19. Using immunoSEQ multiplex PCR, the repertoire was profiled, and TCRdb retains in-frame clones only, with some absent. The table lists a few hundred thousand clones, 80% to 90% of them singletons. Sequencing was carried out using peripheral blood. These receptors originate from a man aged 50 or older with acute or convalescent COVID-19.

The chain has TRBV18 and TRBJ2-5; perhaps TRBD1 as D (5 bases). Germline CDR1 and CDR2: KGHSH and LQKENI. V was cut by 0 bases and J by 5 bases, with 10 bases left in between. This CDR3 has 14 amino acids. Written as DNA, the CDR3 is TGTGCCAGCTCACCACCTGGGGCCTGGGAGACCCAGTACTTC. It translates to CASSPPGAWETQYF. The full variable domain, with the rest looked up from reference TRBV18 and TRBJ2-5, is NAGVMQNPRHLVRRRGQEARLRCSPMKGHSHVYWYRQLPEEGLKFMVYLQKENIIDESGMPKERFSAEFPKEGPSILRIQQVVRGDSAAYFCASSPPGAWETQYFGPGTRLLVL.

The V call is TRBV6-5, the J call TRBJ1-2, with a weak D call TRBD1 (6 bases). In germline, CDR1 is MNHEY, CDR2 SVGAGI. The CDR3 contains 15 residues. Between the trimmed V and J ends, which lost 6 bases and 4 bases, there was a span of 18 bases. The CDR3 nucleotides are TGTGCCAGCAGATCCGGACAGCCGCATCGCTATGGCTACACCTTC. Protein sequence: CASRSGQPHRYGYTF.

This clone showed up just a few times. The chain combines TRBV2 with TRBJ2-5; D ambiguous. CDR1 and CDR2 from the germline V gene are SNHLY and FYNNEI. This CDR3 is built from 12 residues. Trimming left V 0 bases short and J 4 bases short, with 3 bases between. The DNA of the CDR3 is TGTGCCAGCAGTGAAGCGCGAGAGACCCAGTACTTC. This codes for CASSEARETQYF.

CDR3 amino acids: CAIRRDSGGMALHF. CDR3 nucleotides: TGTGCCATCAGAAGGGACAGCGGCGGAATGGCCCTCCACTTT. The chain recombines TRBV10-3 with TRBJ1-6; 7 nucleotides match TRBD1. Germline trimming cut 6 bases from V and 14 bases from J; bases unmatched to any gene: 13. The germline CDR1 and CDR2 sequences are ENHRY and SYGVKD. CDR3 length: 14 residues.

V is TRBV7-3 and J is TRBJ1-1; maybe TRBD1 (6 bases). The CDR3 runs to 14 residues. The ends were cut back, 0 bases at V and 1 base at J, with 6 bases in the middle. Looked up from germline, CDR1 is SGHTA and CDR2 is FQGTGA. This CDR3 reads CASSLTGGNTEAFF. The CDR3 DNA reads as TGTGCCAGCAGCTTAACAGGGGGGAACACTGAAGCTTTCTTT. Together with reference TRBV7-3 and TRBJ1-1, the CDR3 gives the full variable domain: GAGVSQTPSNKVTEKGKYVELRCDPISGHTALYWYRQSLGQGPEFLIYFQGTGAADDSGLPNDRFFAVRPEGSVSTLKIQRTERGDSAVYLCASSLTGGNTEAFFGQGTRLTVV.

The CDR3 reads CASSLGTRIHTF. CDR3 DNA sequence: TGTGCCAGCAGCTTAGGGACAAGGATTCACACCTTC. The genes are TRBV5-5 and TRBJ1-2, with D tentatively TRBD1 (6 bases). Deletions cut 2 bases from V and 12 bases from J, with 14 bases between. The CDR3 has 12 residues. The germline V gene encodes CDR1 SGHKS and CDR2 YYEKEE (reference sequence).

The genes are TRBV18 and TRBJ2-1; 11 positions agree with TRBD1. The CDR3 totals 19 residues. The germline V gene has CDR1 KGHSH and CDR2 LQKENI. The V and J ends lost 5 bases and 0 bases, in that order; junction bases with no gene match: 12. The CDR3 region is CASSSTGTGGTSSYNEQFF. In nucleotides, the CDR3 is TGTGCCAGCTCATCCACCGGGACAGGGGGGACGAGCTCCTACAATGAGCAGTTCTTC.

This clone was found once. V and J are TRBV6-2 or TRBV6-3 and TRBJ2-3; 8 nucleotides match TRBD2. V shed 5 bases, J shed 3 bases, and the junction held 4 bases outside the gene matches. The CDR3 totals 14 residues. CDR1 and CDR2 (germline): MNHEY, SVGEGT. CDR3 DNA sequence: TGTGCCAGCAGTGACAGCGGGGGTACAGATACGCAGTATTTT. It yields the protein CASSDSGGTDTQYF.

The CDR3 sequence: CASSLTSSDTQYF. The CDR3, as DNA: TGTGCCAGCAGCTTAACTAGCTCAGATACGCAGTATTTT. The chain uses TRBV7-3 and TRBJ2-3; D not certain. The CDR3 loop spans 13 amino acids. Germline CDR1 and CDR2: SGHTA and FQGTGA. Trimming pared 0 bases from V and 4 bases from J, leaving 5 bases between.

The chain combines TRBV12-3 or TRBV12-4 with TRBJ1-1; D might be TRBD1 (5 bases). The CDR3 spans 13 residues. V lost 5 bases and J lost 0, with 7 bases in between. CDR3 nucleotide sequence: TGTGCCAGCAGTAGACAGTTGAACACTGAAGCTTTCTTT. Its translation is CASSRQLNTEAFF.

The chain has TRBV11-1 and TRBJ1-1; D is ambiguous. CDR3 size: 13 residues. The germline V and J ends were trimmed by 2 bases and 6 bases, with 10 bases remaining between them. Germline CDR1 is SGHAT and CDR2 is FQDESV (reference sequence). CDR3 nucleotide sequence: TGTGCCAGCAGCTTAAGAAGGGAGGCTGAAGCTTTCTTT. Amino acid sequence: CASSLRREAEAFF.

The chain links TRBV28 to TRBJ1-1; no reliable D call. V dropped 5 bases and J dropped 6 bases, with 13 bases sitting between them. The CDR3 is 13 amino acids. Looked up from germline, CDR1 is MDHEN and CDR2 is SYDVKM. The CDR3 region is CASSVPPRPEAFF. The CDR3, as DNA: TGTGCCAGCAGTGTACCGCCCAGGCCTGAAGCTTTCTTT.

The rearrangement links TRBV2 to TRBJ1-6; no reliable D call. From germline, CDR1 is SNHLY and CDR2 FYNNEI. V lost 5 bases and J 9 bases, leaving 20 bases between the germline ends. The CDR3 runs 16 residues. CDR3 sequence: CASSQEGLMRSSPLHF. The CDR3 DNA follows: TGTGCCAGCAGTCAGGAGGGTTTAATGCGTAGTTCACCCCTCCACTTT.

V usage is TRBV7-8 and J usage is TRBJ1-2; D is perhaps TRBD1 (6 bases). In germline, CDR1 is SGHVS, CDR2 FQNEAQ. Trimming shortened V by 4 bases and J by 5 bases, and 11 bases separated the two germline ends. This CDR3 is built from 13 residues. The CDR3 region is CASSSGQYYGYTF. The CDR3 DNA is TGTGCCAGCAGCTCCGGACAGTATTATGGCTACACCTTC. The full variable domain, with the rest looked up from reference TRBV7-8 and TRBJ1-2, is GAGVSQSPRYKVAKRGQDVALRCDPISGHVSLFWYQQALGQGPEFLTYFQNEAQLDKSGLPSDRFFAERPEGSVSTLKIQRTQQEDSAVYLCASSSGQYYGYTFGSGTRLTVV.

This chain connects TRBV7-9 to TRBJ1-2; D not certain. CDR1 SEHNR and CDR2 FQNEAQ come from the germline V gene (reference sequence). The germline V and J ends were trimmed by 4 bases and 8 bases, with 8 bases remaining between them. CDR3 length: 11 amino acids. The CDR3 nucleotides read TGTGCCAGCAGCTCAAGTCGGGGCTACACCTTC. Its translation: CASSSSRGYTF.

This chain uses TRBV5-1 with TRBJ1-2, with D possibly TRBD1 on 5 matching bases. Germline CDR1 and CDR2: SGHRS and YFSETQ. V lost 0 bases and J 8 bases, leaving 14 bases between the germline ends. The CDR3 extends over 14 amino acids. The CDR3 spells CASSLGQGMEGYTF. The CDR3, as DNA: TGCGCCAGCAGCTTGGGCCAGGGTATGGAGGGCTACACCTTC.

This rearrangement joins TRBV5-1 to TRBJ1-1, with TRBD1 matching 7 bases. V dropped 3 bases and J dropped 5; count of bases not matched to a gene: 7. The CDR3 extends over 14 amino acids. Germline V gene sequence: CDR1 SGHRS, CDR2 YFSETQ. CDR3 sequence: CASSSGQEWTEAFF. In DNA form, the CDR3 reads TGCGCCAGCAGCTCCGGACAGGAATGGACTGAAGCTTTCTTT.

For this clone: The sample holds other DNA sequences that translate to the same CDR3. The chain couples TRBV27 to TRBJ1-2; TRBD1 aligns across 7 bases. The CDR3 has 13 amino acids. V lost 5 bases and J lost 2; bases outside the gene matches: 2. Germline CDR1 MNHEY, CDR2 SMNVEV (reference sequence). The CDR3 DNA sequence: TGTGCCAGCAGTCCGACAGGGAACTATGGCTACACCTTC. It yields the protein CASSPTGNYGYTF.

This rearrangement joins TRBV6-5 to TRBJ1-2; weak D call: TRBD1 (5 bases). The CDR3 spans 14 residues. The V and J ends lost 10 bases and 0 bases respectively, with 15 bases between them. The germline V gene encodes CDR1 MNHEY and CDR2 SVGAGI. The CDR3 loop reads CATGRELANYGYTF. The CDR3 coding sequence is TGTGCCACGGGGCGGGAACTAGCTAACTATGGCTACACCTTC.

This clone was recorded at least ten times. The chain joins TRBV6-5 to TRBJ2-7; TRBD1 matches 9 bases. This CDR3 has 15 amino acids. The V and J ends lost 7 bases and 0 bases, in that order; junction bases with no gene match: 7. CDR1 and CDR2 from the germline V gene are MNHEY and SVGAGI. The CDR3 here is CASNTGTGPSYEQYF. The CDR3 bases are TGTGCCAGCAATACCGGGACAGGGCCCTCCTACGAGCAGTACTTC.

This clone was counted a few times. V and J are TRBV7-9 and TRBJ1-1; 8 bases are shared with TRBD1. The ends lost 8 bases at V and 1 base at J; junction bases unmatched: 6. The CDR3 sequence is 14 residues long. Looked up from germline, CDR1 is SEHNR and CDR2 is FQNEAQ (reference sequence). The DNA for the CDR3 is TGTGCCAGCTTTTGGACAGGGAAGAACACTGAAGCTTTCTTT. Amino acid sequence: CASFWTGKNTEAFF. The full variable domain, with the rest looked up from reference TRBV7-9 and TRBJ1-1, is DTGVSQNPRHKITKRGQNVTFRCDPISEHNRLYWYRQTLGQGPEFLTYFQNEAQLEKSRLLSDRFSAERPKGSFSTLEIQRTEQGDSAMYLCASFWTGKNTEAFFGQGTRLTVV.

The chain uses TRBV5-1 and TRBJ2-1; TRBD2 aligns across 10 bases. J lost 14 bases, V lost 3 bases, and 11 bases had no gene match. The germline gives CDR1 SGHRS, CDR2 YFSETQ. CDR3 length equals 14 residues. The CDR3 is CASSSRLRSGGEFF. CDR3 coding DNA: TGCGCCAGCAGCTCCCGACTTCGCAGCGGGGGGGAGTTCTTC.

This clone was detected only once. The V and J genes are TRBV7-6 and TRBJ1-6; D unclear. Per the germline V gene, CDR1 is SGHVS and CDR2 is FNYEAQ. The CDR3 spans 16 residues. The V end lost 5 bases, the J end lost 0 bases, and 11 bases lay between the germline ends. The CDR3 loop reads CASSPGLSSYNSPLHF. The DNA of the CDR3 is TGTGCCAGCAGCCCTGGTCTGAGCTCCTATAATTCACCCCTCCACTTT.

This chain connects TRBV10-3 to TRBJ1-1; no clear D gene. Trimming pared 6 bases from V and 7 bases from J, leaving 15 bases between. This CDR3 has 13 amino acids. CDR1 is ENHRY and CDR2 is SYGVKD in the germline V gene. CDR3 sequence reads: CAIRGIGDGEAFF. CDR3 DNA: TGTGCCATCAGGGGGATCGGGGATGGTGAAGCTTTCTTT.

A single count supports this clone. V gene TRBV19 combines with J gene TRBJ1-2; 10 positions match TRBD1. Germline lookup yields CDR1 LNHDA and CDR2 SQIVND (reference sequence). The CDR3 runs to 19 residues. The trim removed 0 bases at V and 7 bases at J, leaving 17 bases unmatched. The CDR3 is CASSIDGPARDRGACGYTF. The DNA of the CDR3 is TGTGCCAGTAGTATAGATGGCCCCGCCCGGGACAGGGGTGCTTGTGGCTACACCTTC.

In this sample, this clone turned up once. This rearrangement joins TRBV12-3 or TRBV12-4 to TRBJ2-1; D not certain. Trimming cost V 6 bases and J 13 bases, with 19 bases left between them. This CDR3 region has 13 residues. CDR3 sequence: CASRVSVPSLQFF. DNA for the CDR3: TGTGCCAGCAGGGTCAGCGTACCCTCCCTCCAGTTCTTC.

The V call is TRBV12-3 or TRBV12-4, the J call TRBJ1-1, with no clear D. CDR3 size: 13 residues. V shed 1 base and J shed 6 bases, with 9 bases lying between them. CDR3 DNA: TGTGCCAGCAGTTTAGACGCCAGGCCTGAAGCTTTCTTT. This sequence encodes CASSLDARPEAFF.

V usage is TRBV5-4 and J usage is TRBJ1-1; D call uncertain. Germline V CDR1 and CDR2: SGHNT, YYREEE (reference sequence). The CDR3 has 13 residues. V lost 4 bases and J 11 bases, leaving 18 bases between the germline ends. In DNA form, the CDR3 reads TGTGCCAGCAGCAGGGATGGGGTGGGGAGGGCTTTCTTT. Protein sequence: CASSRDGVGRAFF. The full variable domain, completed using reference TRBV5-4 and TRBJ1-1, is ETGVTQSPTHLIKTRGQQVTLRCSSQSGHNTVSWYQQALGQGPQFIFQYYREEENGRGNFPPRFSGLQFPNYSSELNVNALELDDSALYLCASSRDGVGRAFFGQGTRLTVV.

This clone was counted a single time. The V call is TRBV25-1, the J call TRBJ1-2, with 8 positions matching TRBD1. V shed 6 bases, J shed 5 bases, and the junction held 8 bases outside the gene matches. Germline V lookup: CDR1 MGHDK, CDR2 SYGVNS. The CDR3 contains 14 residues. The CDR3 sequence is CASRWTGKDYGYTF. The DNA of the CDR3 is TGTGCCAGCAGGTGGACAGGGAAAGATTATGGCTACACCTTC.

The gene calls are TRBV6-5 and TRBJ1-2; possible D gene TRBD1, 6 bases. The CDR3 contains 15 residues. Deletions cut 7 bases from V and 6 bases from J, with 21 bases between. Germline CDR1 is MNHEY and CDR2 is SVGAGI. The CDR3 sequence is CASTPLTGIDDGYTF. DNA for the CDR3: TGTGCCAGCACCCCCTTAACAGGGATCGACGATGGCTACACCTTC.

The V call is TRBV5-4, the J call TRBJ1-1; possibly TRBD1 for D (6 bases). The V and J ends lost 4 bases and 7 bases respectively, with 14 bases between them. Germline V gene data show CDR1 as SGHNT and CDR2 as YYREEE (reference sequence). The CDR3 contains 13 residues. CDR3 nucleotides: TGTGCCAGCAGCCCCAGGGGCACCCTTGAAGCTTTCTTT. This sequence encodes CASSPRGTLEAFF.